This T cell receptor beta chain was sequenced for a study of blood T cell repertoires in COVID-19 (dated by TCRdb to 2020 to 2022). About the full investigation: The collaborator samples originated in the United States, Italy and Spain and spanned the acute and convalescent phases of COVID-19. Samples were obtained from the ongoing ImmuneRACE study (first 160 participants) and from some 1,200 subjects provided by 6 global collaborators. Deeply sampled blood TCRbeta repertoires from subjects exposed to, actively infected with, or recovered from COVID-19 were included in the dataset. The material from the prospective study consisted of cDNA or gDNA derived from T cells, B-cell-depleted T cells, or PBMCs. Where HLA class I and class II types were available, the types were taken from metadata supplied by the sample provider, not from assay-based typing. The sample metadata nearly always contained a de-identified subject ID, COVID-19 status, age in years and sex. The repertoires were released in a freely available public database meant as a resource for research on the immune response to SARS-CoV-2. Points the paper makes about the study in general: Clinical and demographic metadata were provided uncurated, with the amount varying by source and participant.

The collaborating institutions used their own protocols to collect whole blood in K2EDTA tubes. For TCRbeta analysis, collaborator samples were shipped as frozen whole blood, as isolated PBMCs, or as DNA extracted from either sample type. Turning to this clone: This clone's antigen is unknown. No base quality values were provided; no much bigger clone lies one nucleotide off.

TCRbeta CDR3 regions were amplified from genomic DNA by means of the immunoSEQ Assay, a bias-controlled multiplex PCR. The study's processing was this. Nucleated cell counts per sample were estimated from amplification of reference gene primers within the assay. Sequence reads were collapsed and filtered to measure the absolute abundance of every unique TCRbeta CDR3 rearrangement. Productive Simpson clonality was computed per sample as the square root of Simpson's diversity index over productive rearrangements. Imported from immuneACCESS, the table was reduced by TCRdb to in-frame sequences with V and J called. These copies leave out some clones; in studies compared against another copy, an unresolved V gene accounts for under half, and the cause of the remainder is not known. From that table come the V and J calls and clone size; the DNA was used to work out D and trimming. This sample has tens of thousands of clones in its table, and around 89% of those were observed once. 1.6% of the sample is held by the ten biggest clonotypes.

The CDR3 covers 17 residues, taking in both the cysteine and the phenylalanine. Only the CDR3 portion is preserved as DNA: 51 bases, with reading frame beginning at the first base. The germline V and J ends show losses of 1 base and 6 bases respectively, and no gene match explains 10 bases of the junction. The germline V gene yields MGHRA for CDR1 and YSYEKL for CDR2. The sequence links TRBV4-1 to TRBJ2-3, with 10 central nucleotides matching TRBD2. This sequence was found in a man in his sixties with acute or convalescent COVID-19. The sequenced material came from peripheral blood. The CDR3 protein sequence reads: CASSQASRAGGLDTQYF. The nucleotide sequence reads as follows: TGCGCCAGCAGCCAAGCCTCTAGAGCGGGGGGGCTGGATACGCAGTATTTT.